This TCR beta chain appears in the sequencing data of a study of blood T cells in healthy people across ages. Points from the study as a whole: Observed TCR beta diversity per million T cells went down as age went up. This fall followed a roughly linear course with age. Strongly correlated with naive T cell percentage was TCR beta diversity.

Combining a sample-barcoded 5' primer with a J-beta primer mix, a second PCR ran for about 6 to 12 cycles. TCRdb passed the 5' RACE reads through MiXCR, listing each CDR3 protein once. Altogether some 800,000 distinct CDR3 sequences are present, around 25% being singletons, with the ten largest covering under 4.5%. Regarding this clonotype: As yet, its antigen is unknown.

Separately, the same data were catalogued under a study of T cells of mothers and their children. From that report: The TCR beta CDR3 read count exceeded 9.5 million for each mother and was 2.5 million to 3 million for each child. Unrelated mother-child pairs always had slightly, but never significantly, lower normalized overlap than related pairs.

The receptor comes from a boy aged 5-17 years in good health. Source material: blood.

The CDR3 coding sequence is TGCACCCAGGACGGTAGTCCTAACTATGGCTACACCTTC. Its translation is CTQDGSPNYGYTF. The V and J genes are TRBV20-1 and TRBJ1-2; no clear D. Germline V gene lookup returns CDR1 DFQATT and CDR2 SNEGSKA (reference sequence). CDR3 length equals 13 residues.